A selection of T cell receptor beta chains follows, all from one sample in a study of molecular identifiers for immune sequencing clone quantification. Each CDR3 protein gets one entry after TCRdb re-called the PCR reads with MiXCR. The data hold approximately 10,000 distinct CDR3 sequences, with roughly a sixth observed a single time. The sample consisted of naive CD8+ T cells from blood, with Jurkat cell RNA spiked in. The source of these receptors is a human donor in good health. Some libraries in this study had Jurkat cell RNA spiked in. Each CDR3 is given with its conserved first and last residue. A D gene is named only where the DNA matches it firmly. Clone size is not always given. Where it is, it says once, few, many or a class for expanded clones.

V gene: TRBV11-2; J gene: TRBJ2-1; D gene: TRBD1; clone size: many; CDR3 DNA: TGTGCCAGCAGCCCAGGGGGCGGACGGGAATACAATGAGCAGTTCTTC; CDR3 protein: CASSPGGGREYNEQFF
V gene: TRBV5-6; J gene: TRBJ2-1; D gene: NA; clone size: medium-sized; CDR3 DNA: TGTGCCAGCAGCCACGCGATAGCTGTCTGGTACAATGAGCAGTTCTTC; CDR3 protein: CASSHAIAVWYNEQFF
V gene: TRBV27; J gene: TRBJ2-7; D gene: NA; clone size: NA; CDR3 DNA: TGTGCCAGCAGAGGAACCTACGAGCAGTACTTC; CDR3 protein: CASRGTYEQYF
V gene: TRBV3-1; J gene: TRBJ1-2; D gene: NA; clone size: medium-sized; CDR3 DNA: TGTGCCAGCAGCCAAGACCAAGGGCGAGAGTCAAGCGTGAACTATGGCTACACCTTC; CDR3 protein: CASSQDQGRESSVNYGYTF
V gene: TRBV4-3; J gene: TRBJ2-7; D gene: NA; clone size: many; CDR3 DNA: TGCGCCAGCAGCCAGGGACACGGGTACGAGCAGTACTTC; CDR3 protein: CASSQGHGYEQYF
V gene: TRBV7-9; J gene: TRBJ2-1; D gene: NA; clone size: NA; CDR3 DNA: TGTGCCAGCAGCAGACAGGTATCTCAGAATGAGCAGTTCTTC; CDR3 protein: CASSRQVSQNEQFF
V gene: TRBV4-1; J gene: TRBJ2-7; D gene: TRBD2; clone size: medium-sized; CDR3 DNA: TGCGCCAGCAGCCAAGTACTAGCGGGAGTGGGCGAGCAGTACTTC; CDR3 protein: CASSQVLAGVGEQYF
V gene: TRBV27; J gene: TRBJ1-5; D gene: NA; clone size: NA; CDR3 DNA: TGTGCCAGCAGTCCCACGGCCAGGGCGTATTTTAGCAATCAGCCCCAGCATTTT; CDR3 protein: CASSPTARAYFSNQPQHF
V gene: TRBV7-8; J gene: TRBJ2-7; D gene: TRBD2; clone size: medium-sized; CDR3 DNA: TGTGCCAGCAGCTTAGGGTTCGGGAGGGCCCGCGGGAGCTCCTACGAGCAGTACTTC; CDR3 protein: CASSLGFGRARGSSYEQYF
V gene: TRBV7-6; J gene: TRBJ1-1; D gene: NA; clone size: many; CDR3 DNA: TGTGCCAGCAGTAGAACAGGGAACACTGAAGCTTTCTTT; CDR3 protein: CASSRTGNTEAFF
V gene: TRBV7-2; J gene: TRBJ1-2; D gene: NA; clone size: medium-sized; CDR3 DNA: TGTGCCAGCAGCTTAGCGCCGGCAGGTTATAACTATGGCTACACCTTC; CDR3 protein: CASSLAPAGYNYGYTF
V gene: TRBV3-1; J gene: TRBJ2-7; D gene: NA; clone size: NA; CDR3 DNA: TGTGCCAGCTGCCAAGTCCATGTCTACGAGCAGTACTTC; CDR3 protein: CASCQVHVYEQYF
V gene: TRBV7-8; J gene: TRBJ1-5; D gene: TRBD1; clone size: medium-sized; CDR3 DNA: TGTGCCAGCAGCACCGCATCCGGGACAGGTATTCCCTTCCATCAGCCCCAGCATTTT; CDR3 protein: CASSTASGTGIPFHQPQHF
V gene: TRBV2; J gene: TRBJ1-4; D gene: NA; clone size: few; CDR3 DNA: TGTGCCAGCGTGGGGCGGGACGCCTATGAAAAACTGTTTTTT; CDR3 protein: CASVGRDAYEKLFF
V gene: TRBV7-9; J gene: TRBJ2-1; D gene: TRBD2; clone size: few; CDR3 DNA: TGTGCCAGCAATCCCCCGCGGGAGAAGGGGAATGAGCAGTTCTTC; CDR3 protein: CASNPPREKGNEQFF
V gene: TRBV5-6; J gene: TRBJ2-2; D gene: NA; clone size: many; CDR3 DNA: TGTGCCAGCAGCCTGGTAGGAAACACCGGGGAGCTGTTTTTT; CDR3 protein: CASSLVGNTGELFF
V gene: TRBV11-2; J gene: TRBJ1-1; D gene: NA; clone size: few; CDR3 DNA: TGTGCCAGCAGCTTATTCACGGGACGGTTGAACACTGAAGCTTTCTTT; CDR3 protein: CASSLFTGRLNTEAFF
V gene: TRBV4-2; J gene: TRBJ2-5; D gene: TRBD2; clone size: medium-sized; CDR3 DNA: TGTGCCAGCAGCCAAGATGAACGCGGGGGAGAGACCCAGTACTTC; CDR3 protein: CASSQDERGGETQYF
V gene: TRBV27; J gene: TRBJ2-7; D gene: TRBD2; clone size: NA; CDR3 DNA: TGTGCCAGCAGCACAGGGCTAGCGGGAGGGCCGTGGTTCGAGCAGTACTTC; CDR3 protein: CASSTGLAGGPWFEQYF
V gene: TRBV7-2; J gene: TRBJ2-7; D gene: NA; clone size: medium-sized; CDR3 DNA: TGTGCCAGCAGCTTAGTTGCGACAGCCTACGAGCAGTACTTC; CDR3 protein: CASSLVATAYEQYF
V gene: TRBV9; J gene: TRBJ1-1; D gene: NA; clone size: many; CDR3 DNA: TGTGCCAGCAGCCCCTGGGAAACCACAGGGAATACTGAAGCTTTCTTT; CDR3 protein: CASSPWETTGNTEAFF
V gene: TRBV27; J gene: TRBJ2-2; D gene: NA; clone size: NA; CDR3 DNA: TGTGCCAGCAGTACATTCCCAAAGGGACCGGAATACGTCACCGGGGAGCTGTTTTTT; CDR3 protein: CASSTFPKGPEYVTGELFF
V gene: TRBV2; J gene: TRBJ2-7; D gene: NA; clone size: many; CDR3 DNA: TGTGCCAGCATCGGGGACAGGGGATTAGCGGGGGCCTTC; CDR3 protein: CASIGDRGLAGAF
V gene: TRBV10-3; J gene: TRBJ2-2; D gene: NA; clone size: few; CDR3 DNA: TGTGCCATCCTGCACGGGACTCCCCCCGGGGAGCTGTTTTTT; CDR3 protein: CAILHGTPPGELFF
V gene: TRBV20-1; J gene: TRBJ2-7; D gene: NA; clone size: medium-sized; CDR3 DNA: TGCAGTGCTGTACGGGTGGAGGACTACGAGCAGTACTTC; CDR3 protein: CSAVRVEDYEQYF
V gene: TRBV29-1; J gene: TRBJ1-3; D gene: NA; clone size: many; CDR3 DNA: TGCAGCGTTGAGGTCTTCAATTGGGGAAACACCATATATTTT; CDR3 protein: CSVEVFNWGNTIYF
V gene: TRBV6-1; J gene: TRBJ1-3; D gene: NA; clone size: few; CDR3 DNA: TGTGCCAGCGGTCCGCCGAGAGCTGGCTCTGGAAACACCATATATTTT; CDR3 protein: CASGPPRAGSGNTIYF
V gene: TRBV5-4; J gene: TRBJ2-3; D gene: NA; clone size: NA; CDR3 DNA: TGTGCCAGCAGCTCCTGGGACGAAGATACGCAGTATTTT; CDR3 protein: CASSSWDEDTQYF
V gene: TRBV29-1; J gene: TRBJ2-3; D gene: TRBD2; clone size: medium-sized; CDR3 DNA: TGCAGCGTTGACCCGGGAGGCGGCACAGATACGCAGTATTTT; CDR3 protein: CSVDPGGGTDTQYF
V gene: TRBV24-1; J gene: TRBJ2-7; D gene: TRBD2; clone size: many; CDR3 DNA: TGTGCCACCAGTGATTTCACTAGCGGGAGAGGTTACGAGCAGTACTTC; CDR3 protein: CATSDFTSGRGYEQYF
V gene: TRBV20-1; J gene: TRBJ2-7; D gene: NA; clone size: NA; CDR3 DNA: TGCAGTGCTAAAAGCGAGAGTAGTTTCGAGCAGTACTTC; CDR3 protein: CSAKSESSFEQYF
V gene: TRBV6-6; J gene: TRBJ2-7; D gene: TRBD1; clone size: NA; CDR3 DNA: TGTGCCAGCAGGGTCCCGGGACAGGGAATCGGGGAGCAGTACTTC; CDR3 protein: CASRVPGQGIGEQYF
V gene: TRBV11-2; J gene: TRBJ2-3; D gene: NA; clone size: many; CDR3 DNA: TGTGCCAGCAGCTTAGGTGGCTGGGTCACAGATACGCAGTATTTT; CDR3 protein: CASSLGGWVTDTQYF
V gene: TRBV13; J gene: TRBJ2-1; D gene: NA; clone size: many; CDR3 DNA: TGTGCCAGCAGCATTCCGCCCAATGAGCAGTTCTTC; CDR3 protein: CASSIPPNEQFF
V gene: TRBV3-1; J gene: TRBJ1-2; D gene: NA; clone size: many; CDR3 DNA: TGTGCCAGCAGCCAAGAGGGCTTCCAAAAGCGAGGCTACACCTTC; CDR3 protein: CASSQEGFQKRGYTF
V gene: TRBV7-9; J gene: TRBJ1-4; D gene: NA; clone size: few; CDR3 DNA: TGTGCCGGCAGCTTAGGGGCCGCGGGACTGTTTTTT; CDR3 protein: CAGSLGAAGLFF
V gene: TRBV15; J gene: TRBJ1-5; D gene: NA; clone size: many; CDR3 DNA: TGTGCCACCTCCCACGTGGGGGATAGCAATCAGCCCCAGCATTTT; CDR3 protein: CATSHVGDSNQPQHF
V gene: TRBV28; J gene: TRBJ2-7; D gene: NA; clone size: NA; CDR3 DNA: TGTGCCAGCGGACCCTTCGGGGAGCACCACGAGCAGTACTTC; CDR3 protein: CASGPFGEHHEQYF
V gene: TRBV29-1; J gene: TRBJ1-2; D gene: TRBD1; clone size: many; CDR3 DNA: TGCAGCGTAGCCGACAGGGATGGCGGCTACACCTTC; CDR3 protein: CSVADRDGGYTF
V gene: TRBV5-6; J gene: TRBJ2-3; D gene: NA; clone size: many; CDR3 DNA: TGTGCCAGCAGCGACAGGTTTTTCACAGATACGCAGTATTTT; CDR3 protein: CASSDRFFTDTQYF
V gene: TRBV20-1; J gene: TRBJ2-3; D gene: TRBD1; clone size: many; CDR3 DNA: TGCAGTGCTATGACAGGGTGGACAGATACGCAGTATTTT; CDR3 protein: CSAMTGWTDTQYF
V gene: TRBV5-4; J gene: TRBJ2-2; D gene: NA; clone size: once; CDR3 DNA: TGTGCCGGCAGCCCCGGGACCACTACTGGGGAGCTGTTTTTT; CDR3 protein: CAGSPGTTTGELFF
V gene: TRBV7-2; J gene: TRBJ2-7; D gene: TRBD2; clone size: many; CDR3 DNA: TGTGCCAGCAGCTTAGCGGGACTAGCGACCTACGAGCAGTACTTC; CDR3 protein: CASSLAGLATYEQYF
V gene: TRBV12-3/TRBV12-4; J gene: TRBJ2-3; D gene: NA; clone size: many; CDR3 DNA: TGTGCCAGCAAATGGGGGGCGCGAGATACGCAGTATTTT; CDR3 protein: CASKWGARDTQYF
V gene: TRBV3-1; J gene: TRBJ1-5; D gene: NA; clone size: medium-sized; CDR3 DNA: TGTGCCAGCAGCCAAGATGGCTGGGTAGGTCAGCCCCAGCATTTT; CDR3 protein: CASSQDGWVGQPQHF
V gene: TRBV12-3/TRBV12-4; J gene: TRBJ1-1; D gene: TRBD1; clone size: many; CDR3 DNA: TGTGCCAGCACCTGGGACAGCTTACCCGGCACTGAAGCTTTCTTT; CDR3 protein: CASTWDSLPGTEAFF
V gene: TRBV2; J gene: TRBJ1-2; D gene: NA; clone size: many; CDR3 DNA: TGTGCCAGCAGTGATGTGGCGTTCTATGGCTACACCTTC; CDR3 protein: CASSDVAFYGYTF
V gene: TRBV10-2; J gene: TRBJ2-7; D gene: NA; clone size: many; CDR3 DNA: TGCGCCAGCAGACCAACAGGGAGTGGCGAGCAGTACTTC; CDR3 protein: CASRPTGSGEQYF
V gene: TRBV12-3/TRBV12-4; J gene: TRBJ1-5; D gene: NA; clone size: few; CDR3 DNA: TGTGCCAGCACCTTGGGGGGCAATCAGCCCCAGCATTTT; CDR3 protein: CASTLGGNQPQHF
V gene: TRBV14; J gene: TRBJ2-3; D gene: NA; clone size: medium-sized; CDR3 DNA: TGTGCCAGCAGCCACGGGGACGTGGGCACAGATACGCAGTATTTT; CDR3 protein: CASSHGDVGTDTQYF
V gene: TRBV7-2; J gene: TRBJ2-3; D gene: TRBD2; clone size: medium-sized; CDR3 DNA: TGTGCCAGCAGCTTAGCGCCTAGCGGGAGTTGGATAGATACGCAGTATTTT; CDR3 protein: CASSLAPSGSWIDTQYF
V gene: TRBV6-2/TRBV6-3; J gene: TRBJ2-5; D gene: TRBD1; clone size: medium-sized; CDR3 DNA: TGTGCCAGCAGAGGGAGTTGGGACAGCCGGGAGACCCAGTACTTC; CDR3 protein: CASRGSWDSRETQYF